This T cell receptor beta chain was obtained from a study of T cell changes during pregnancy in multiple sclerosis. Repertoires were generated with immunoSEQ multiplex PCR, while TCRdb's copy carries only in-frame clones and drops some. The profile covers some 61,000 clones, with roughly nine tenths appearing a single time and approximately 0.84% taken by the ten largest. The CDR3 runs 12 residues. Trimming cost V 6 bases and J 4 bases, with 9 bases left between them. Germline CDR1 and CDR2: MNHEY and SVGAGI. The V call is TRBV6-5, the J call TRBJ1-2, with D uncertain. The sequence came from a female donor with multiple sclerosis, enrolled in a pregnancy study. The sample consisted of peripheral blood, taken in the second trimester of pregnancy. The chain's CDR3 is CASSQRIYGYTF. CDR3 nucleotides: TGTGCCAGCAGCCAGAGGATCTATGGCTACACCTTC.